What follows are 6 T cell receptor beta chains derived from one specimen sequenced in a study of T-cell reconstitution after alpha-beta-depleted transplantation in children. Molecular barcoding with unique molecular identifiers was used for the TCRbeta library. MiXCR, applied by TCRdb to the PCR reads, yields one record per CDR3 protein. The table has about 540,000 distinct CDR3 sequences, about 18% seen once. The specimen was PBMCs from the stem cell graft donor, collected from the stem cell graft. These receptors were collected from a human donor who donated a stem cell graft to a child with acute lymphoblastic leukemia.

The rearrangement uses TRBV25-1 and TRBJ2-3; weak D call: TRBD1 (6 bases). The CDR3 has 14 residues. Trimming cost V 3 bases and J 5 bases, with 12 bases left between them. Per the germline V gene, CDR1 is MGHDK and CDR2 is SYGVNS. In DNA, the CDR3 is TGTGCCAGCAGTGATGGGCAGGGGAGAGATACGCAGTATTTT. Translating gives CASSDGQGRDTQYF.

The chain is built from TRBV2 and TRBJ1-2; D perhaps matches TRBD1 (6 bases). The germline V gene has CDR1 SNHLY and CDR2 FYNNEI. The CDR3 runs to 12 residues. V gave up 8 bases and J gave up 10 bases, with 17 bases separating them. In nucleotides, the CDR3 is TGTGCCAGCGGACAGACAACTATTGACTACACCTTC. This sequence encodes CASGQTTIDYTF.

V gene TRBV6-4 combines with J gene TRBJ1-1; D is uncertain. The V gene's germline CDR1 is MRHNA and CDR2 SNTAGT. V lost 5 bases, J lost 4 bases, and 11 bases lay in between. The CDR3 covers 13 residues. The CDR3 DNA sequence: TGTGCCAGCAGTAGAACCGAGACCACTGAAGCTTTCTTT. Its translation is CASSRTETTEAFF.

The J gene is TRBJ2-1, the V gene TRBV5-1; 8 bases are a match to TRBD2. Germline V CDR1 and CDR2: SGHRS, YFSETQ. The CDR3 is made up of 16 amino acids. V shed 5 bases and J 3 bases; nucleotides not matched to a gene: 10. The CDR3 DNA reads TGCGCCAGCAGTCCCGTAGCGGGGCCTGGCTACAATGAGCAGTTCTTC. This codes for CASSPVAGPGYNEQFF.

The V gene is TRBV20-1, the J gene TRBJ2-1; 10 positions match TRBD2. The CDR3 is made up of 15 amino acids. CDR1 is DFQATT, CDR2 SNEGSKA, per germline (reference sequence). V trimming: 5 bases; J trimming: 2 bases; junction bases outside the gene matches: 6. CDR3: CSASPSGRTYNEQFF. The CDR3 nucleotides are TGCAGTGCTTCCCCTAGCGGGAGAACCTACAATGAGCAGTTCTTC.

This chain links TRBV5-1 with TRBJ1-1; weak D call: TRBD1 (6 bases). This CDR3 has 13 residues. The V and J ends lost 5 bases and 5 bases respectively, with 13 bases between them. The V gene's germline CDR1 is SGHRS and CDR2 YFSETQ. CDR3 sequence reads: CASRETGTTEAFF. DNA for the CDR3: TGCGCCAGCAGGGAAACAGGGACAACTGAAGCTTTCTTT.